This entry features one T cell receptor (beta chain) sequence. Germline V CDR1 and CDR2: LNHDA, SQIVND (reference sequence). This CDR3 is built from 14 residues. V gave up 7 bases and J gave up 1 base, with 10 bases separating them. This sample was taken from a study of blood T cell repertoires in COVID-19. Overall study: There were acute and convalescent COVID-19 samples, and they came from the United States, Italy and Spain. Sources were T cells, B-cell-depleted T cells, or PBMCs; the material itself was cDNA or gDNA.

How the authors handled the data: From reference gene primer amplification, estimates of nucleated cell counts were derived. Here immunoSEQ multiplex PCR was the method, and the copy in TCRdb shows in-frame clones only, minus some. The D gene and trimming were derived from the DNA, and the V and J assignments and clone size from that table. The sample lists 130,000 or so clones; roughly 84% were seen once. This rearrangement joins TRBV19 to TRBJ2-2; perhaps TRBD2 as D (6 bases). The sequence was obtained from a man aged 55 to 70 with acute or convalescent COVID-19. Sequencing was done on a sample of peripheral blood. The CDR3 region is CASKAGWNTGELFF. The CDR3 DNA sequence: TGTGCCAGTAAGGCGGGATGGAACACCGGGGAGCTGTTTTTT.